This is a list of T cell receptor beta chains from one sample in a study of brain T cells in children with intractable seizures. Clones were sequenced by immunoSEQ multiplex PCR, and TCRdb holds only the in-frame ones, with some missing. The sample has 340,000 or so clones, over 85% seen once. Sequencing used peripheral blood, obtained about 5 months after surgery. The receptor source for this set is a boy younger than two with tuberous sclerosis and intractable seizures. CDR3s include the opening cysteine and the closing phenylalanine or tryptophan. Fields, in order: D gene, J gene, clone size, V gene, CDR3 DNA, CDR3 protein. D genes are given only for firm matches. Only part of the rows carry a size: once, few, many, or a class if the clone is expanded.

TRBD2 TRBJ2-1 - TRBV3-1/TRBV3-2 TGTGCCAGCAGCCAAGTCGGGAGGGCCAAGCATAGCAACAATGAGCAGTTCTTC CASSQVGRAKHSNNEQFF
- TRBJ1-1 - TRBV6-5 TGTGCCACCTCCTCGGGCGTCTTAAGAAGCACTGAAGCTTTCTTT CATSSGVLRSTEAFF
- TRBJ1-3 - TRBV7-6 TGTGCCAGCAGCTTAGAGCAGGGCTACTCTGGAAACACCATATATTTT CASSLEQGYSGNTIYF
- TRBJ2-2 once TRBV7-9 TGTGCCAGCAGCTTGGTCCTGCCCGGGGAGCTGTTTTTT CASSLVLPGELFF
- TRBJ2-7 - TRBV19 TGTGCCAGTAGTATAGCCGTACCCTACGAGCAGTACTTC CASSIAVPYEQYF
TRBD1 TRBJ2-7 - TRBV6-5 TGTGCCAGCAGGCCCGACAGGGGGCCCGCCTACGAGCAGTACTTC CASRPDRGPAYEQYF
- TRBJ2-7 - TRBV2 TGTGCCAGCAGTGGATGGACAGATTCCTACGAGCAGTACTTC CASSGWTDSYEQYF
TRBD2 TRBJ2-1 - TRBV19 TGTGCCAGTACAACTAGCGGGACGAATGAGCAGTTCTTC CASTTSGTNEQFF
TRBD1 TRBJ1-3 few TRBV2 TGTGCCAGCAGTAGGACAGGGAGCGCTGGAAACACCATATATTTT CASSRTGSAGNTIYF
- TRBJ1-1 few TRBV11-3 TGTGCCAGCAGTCAAGAGGCCCGGGGTACTAAAGCTTTCTTT CASSQEARGTKAFF
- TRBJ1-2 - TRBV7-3 TGTGCCAGCAGCTTAAAGGGGGACGGACTCTATGGCTACACCTTC CASSLKGDGLYGYTF
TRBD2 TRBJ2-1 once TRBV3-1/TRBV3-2 TGTGCCAGCAGCCAAGCGACTAGCGGGGGAACCTACAATGAGCAGTTCTTC CASSQATSGGTYNEQFF
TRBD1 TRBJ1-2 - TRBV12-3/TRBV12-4 TGTGCCATAAGGACAGGGGGAGGCTACACCTTC CAIRTGGGYTF
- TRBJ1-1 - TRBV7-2 TGTGCCAGCAGCTACCGGGATCTCACTGAAGCTTTCTTT CASSYRDLTEAFF
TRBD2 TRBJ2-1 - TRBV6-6 TGTGCCAGCAGTAGATCTAGCGGGGGCCCTTACAATGAGCAGTTCTTC CASSRSSGGPYNEQFF
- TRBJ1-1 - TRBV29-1 TGCAGCGTTTACGGGGGCACTGAAGCTTTCTTT CSVYGGTEAFF
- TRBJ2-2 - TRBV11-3 TGTGCCAGCAGCCCCCGGGTAGCCGGGGAGCTGTTTTTT CASSPRVAGELFF
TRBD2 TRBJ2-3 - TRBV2 TGTGCCAGCAGTCCTAGCGGGGGAGAGGCAGATACGCAGTATTTT CASSPSGGEADTQYF
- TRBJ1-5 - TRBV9 TGTGCCAGCAGCCCACTAGGGTTGGGGCAGCCCCAGCATTTT CASSPLGLGQPQHF
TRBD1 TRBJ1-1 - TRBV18 TGTGCCAGCTCACCTACGGACAGGGGATGGACTGAAGCTTTCTTT CASSPTDRGWTEAFF
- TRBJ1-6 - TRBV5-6 TGTGCCAGCAGCTTGTTTTTAAGCTACGGGACTTCACCCCTCCACTTT CASSLFLSYGTSPLHF
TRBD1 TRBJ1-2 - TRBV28 TGTGCCAGCAGTTTAGGGCCGGGACAGGGATGGGGCTACACCTTC CASSLGPGQGWGYTF
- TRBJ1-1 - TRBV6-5 TGTGCCAGCAGTTACGACCGGACAGTTAACACTGAAGCTTTCTTT CASSYDRTVNTEAFF
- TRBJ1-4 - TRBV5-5 TGTGCCAGCAGCCGCCCGGAAACTAATGAAAAACTGTTTTTT CASSRPETNEKLFF
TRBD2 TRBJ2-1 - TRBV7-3 TGTGCCAGCAGCAAGGACGCGGGAGTCCTGCATGAGCAGTTCTTC CASSKDAGVLHEQFF
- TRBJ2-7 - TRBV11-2 TGTGCCAGCAGCACCCGGGTTCCTTCCCCAAGGTACGAGCAGTACTTC CASSTRVPSPRYEQYF
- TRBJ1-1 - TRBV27 TGTGCCAGCAGTTTATCGATAGGACAGTTTCTGAACACTGAAGCTTTCTTT CASSLSIGQFLNTEAFF
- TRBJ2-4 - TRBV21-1 TGTGCCAGCAGCAATGGGACTAGCGGGACCAAAAACATTCAGTACTTC CASSNGTSGTKNIQYF
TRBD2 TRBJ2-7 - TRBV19 TGTGCCAGTAGTATTCGTACTAGCGGGGGGGCTTACGAGCAGTACTTC CASSIRTSGGAYEQYF
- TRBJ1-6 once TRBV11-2 TGTGCCAGCAGCTTAGATCTAAAGTGGGGGGGCAATTCACCCCTCCACTTT CASSLDLKWGGNSPLHF
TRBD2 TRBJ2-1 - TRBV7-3 TGTGCCAGCAGCTTAGCGGGAGGTGTCTACAATGAGCAGTTCTTC CASSLAGGVYNEQFF
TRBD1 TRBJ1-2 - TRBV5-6 TGTGCCAGCAGCACCCGGACAGGGGTGGGCTATGGCTACACCTTC CASSTRTGVGYGYTF
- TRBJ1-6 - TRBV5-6 TGTGCCAGCAGCCCTCCGGGACACTATAATTCACCCCTCCACTTT CASSPPGHYNSPLHF
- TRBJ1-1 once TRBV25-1 TGTGCCAGCAGTGATTCGTGGACTGAAGCTTTCTTT CASSDSWTEAFF
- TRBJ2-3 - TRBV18 TGTGCCAGCTCACCAAGGTATCGAAACATTGCTAGCACAGATACGCAGTATTTT CASSPRYRNIASTDTQYF
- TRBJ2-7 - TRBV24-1 TGTGCCACCAGTGATCCTTGGACCACACAGGTCCACGAGCAGTACTTC CATSDPWTTQVHEQYF
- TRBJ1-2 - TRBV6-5 TGTGCCAGCAGCCGGTACAGGGCTAACTATGGCTACACCTTC CASSRYRANYGYTF
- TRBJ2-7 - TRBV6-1 TGTGCCAGCAGTGAAACAGGGTCCTACGAGCAGTACTTC CASSETGSYEQYF
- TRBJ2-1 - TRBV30 TGTGCCGGAGGGCAGTACAATGAGCAGTTCTTC CAGGQYNEQFF
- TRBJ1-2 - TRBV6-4 TGTGCCAGCAGTGACTCCGGGGGCGGCTACACCTTC CASSDSGGGYTF
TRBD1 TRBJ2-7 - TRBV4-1 TGCGCCAGCAGCCAGGGGACAGCTTGGCAGGGCTCCTACGAGCAGTACTTC CASSQGTAWQGSYEQYF
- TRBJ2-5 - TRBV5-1 TGCGCCAGCAGCTTGGAATACCCCCAAGAGACCCAGTACTTC CASSLEYPQETQYF